This section outlines one T cell receptor (beta chain) sequence together with its context. Its antigen is currently not known. Qualities for individual bases were not recorded, and no much larger clone is one base off. TCRbeta CDR3 regions were amplified from genomic DNA by means of the immunoSEQ Assay, a bias-controlled multiplex PCR. Under the source paper's analysis protocol: The number of nucleated cells in each sample was estimated from the amplification of reference gene primers within the assay. To quantify the absolute abundance of each unique TCRbeta CDR3 rearrangement, sequence reads were collapsed and filtered. Productive Simpson clonality was computed per sample as the square root of Simpson's diversity index over productive rearrangements. Imported from immuneACCESS, the table was reduced by TCRdb to in-frame sequences with V and J called. These copies leave out some clones; in studies compared against another copy, an unresolved V gene accounts for under half, and the cause of the remainder is not known. The D gene and trimming were derived from the DNA, and the V and J assignments and clone size from that table. The sample contains a few hundred thousand clones, roughly 80% of them found a single time. The ten biggest clones cover 10% of the sample.

The data derive from a study of blood T cell repertoires in COVID-19 (dated by TCRdb to about 2020). About the study as a whole: Samples covering the acute and convalescent phases of COVID-19 were provided by collaborators in the United States, Italy and Spain. The prospective study material was composed of cDNA or gDNA derived from T cells, B-cell-depleted T cells, or PBMCs. The dataset comprised deeply sampled blood TCRbeta repertoires from subjects exposed to, actively infected with, or recovered from COVID-19. The repertoires were made available in a free public database intended to serve as a resource for research on the immune response to SARS-CoV-2. Samples were obtained from the ongoing ImmuneRACE study (first 160 participants) and from roughly 1,300 subjects provided by 6 global collaborators. The sample metadata nearly always contained a de-identified subject ID, COVID-19 status, age in years and sex. Where available, HLA class I and class II types were obtained from metadata supplied by the sample provider rather than from assay-based typing. Overall study outcomes, separate from this receptor: The amount of clinical and demographic metadata varied by source and participant and was provided uncurated.

Whole blood was collected in K2EDTA tubes by collaborating institutions according to the institutions' own protocols. Collaborator samples were shipped for TCRbeta analysis as frozen whole blood, isolated PBMCs, or DNA extracted from either sample type. From cysteine to phenylalanine, the CDR3 is 13 amino acids long. The kept DNA is CDR3 alone, 39 bases in frame from the first base. Trimming at the junction amounts to 5 bases on V and 4 bases on J, and the germline ends lie 12 bases apart. The germline V gene (reference sequence) gives CDR1 as SEHNR and CDR2 as FQNEAQ. The source is a woman aged 80 or over with acute or convalescent COVID-19. The source material was peripheral blood. Recombination joined TRBV7-9 with TRBJ2-7; tentative D gene TRBD1, with 6 bases matching. DNA sequence: TGTGCCAGCAGCGCCACAGGGTTGTACGAGCAGTACTTC. Translated, this is CASSATGLYEQYF.